The 25 T cell receptor beta chains below were found in one sample sequenced in a study of blood T cell repertoires in COVID-19. Sequencing used immunoSEQ multiplex PCR; TCRdb keeps in-frame clones, though not all of them. Of some 300,000 clones in the sample, 70% to 90% are singletons; the top ten hold 13%. The sequenced material came from peripheral blood. The receptor source for this set is a woman aged 70-85 years with COVID-19, enrolled during active disease.

The rearrangement uses TRBV9 and TRBJ1-4; D remains ambiguous. Per germline, CDR1 SGDLS and CDR2 YYNGEE. The CDR3 has 12 residues. V was pared by 0 bases and J by 6 bases, with 3 bases between. The CDR3 coding sequence is TGTGCCAGCAGCGTAGGAGATGAAAAACTGTTTTTT. Encoded protein: CASSVGDEKLFF.

The V and J genes are TRBV3-1 (or the pseudogene TRBV3-2) and TRBJ1-2, with 10 bases that match TRBD1. From germline, CDR1 is LGHDT and CDR2 YNNKEL (reference sequence). The ends lost 3 bases at V and 5 bases at J; junction bases unmatched: 9. The CDR3 consists of 16 residues. This chain's CDR3 is CASSQGMGQGRYGYTF. Here the CDR3 DNA reads TGTGCCAGCAGCCAGGGGATGGGACAGGGGCGTTATGGCTACACCTTC.

This chain links TRBV19 with TRBJ2-7; a possible D gene is TRBD2 (6 bases). The germline CDR1 and CDR2 sequences are LNHDA and SQIVND (reference sequence). V was pared by 6 bases and J by 4 bases, with 16 bases between. This CDR3 is built from 14 residues. CDR3 sequence (DNA): TGTGCCAGTAGACTTAATGCGGGGAAGTACGAGCAGTACTTC. It yields the protein CASRLNAGKYEQYF.

This rearrangement joins TRBV5-1 to TRBJ1-1; no reliable D call. V was shortened by 1 base and J by 0 bases, with 7 bases between the two germline ends. Germline V gene sequence: CDR1 SGHRS, CDR2 YFSETQ. The CDR3 covers 14 residues. The chain's CDR3 is CASSLIQMNTEAFF. CDR3 nucleotide sequence: TGCGCCAGCAGCTTGATACAGATGAACACTGAAGCTTTCTTT.

This chain's CDR3 is CASGLWGEAYNEQFF. Here the CDR3 DNA reads TGTGCTAGTGGTTTATGGGGGGAGGCCTACAATGAGCAGTTCTTC. The V call is TRBV12-5, the J call TRBJ2-1, with a weak D call TRBD2 (6 bases). Germline V gene lookup returns CDR1 LGHNT and CDR2 FRNRAP. CDR3 length equals 15 residues. Trimming left V 3 bases short and J 2 bases short, with 11 bases between.

The chain couples TRBV10-3 to TRBJ1-2; 7 bases map to TRBD1. Germline CDR1 and CDR2: ENHRY and SYGVKD. V trimming: 6 bases; J trimming: 8 bases; junction bases outside the gene matches: 12. This CDR3 spans 14 amino acids. This chain's CDR3 is CAISDWDSWGGYTF. CDR3 DNA: TGTGCCATCAGCGATTGGGACAGCTGGGGCGGCTACACCTTC.

The chain carries TRBV7-2 and TRBJ1-1; D uncertain. This CDR3 region has 14 residues. V dropped 6 bases and J dropped 2 bases, with 13 bases sitting between them. The germline gives CDR1 SGHTA, CDR2 FQGNSA. Here the CDR3 reads CASSLLLVNTEAFF. The CDR3 DNA is TGTGCCAGCAGTTTACTCCTTGTCAACACTGAAGCTTTCTTT.

The chain uses TRBV24-1 and TRBJ1-5; 7 nucleotides align to TRBD1. Germline CDR1 is KGHDR and CDR2 is SFDVKD. This CDR3 comprises 12 residues. V gave up 9 bases and J gave up 4 bases; unmatched junction bases: 2. CDR3: CATWDRNQPQHF. As DNA, the CDR3 is TGTGCCACCTGGGACAGAAATCAGCCCCAGCATTTT.

This chain connects TRBV7-3 to TRBJ1-2, with 8 nucleotides matching TRBD1. J was trimmed by 6 bases and V by 1 base; bases with no gene match: 4. This CDR3 is 14 amino acids long. Germline values: CDR1 SGHTA, CDR2 FQGTGA. CDR3 in amino acids: CASSLSAGGDGYTF. DNA for the CDR3: TGTGCCAGCAGCTTAAGCGCAGGGGGCGATGGCTACACCTTC.

The rearrangement uses TRBV13 and TRBJ2-7, with TRBD2 matching over 10 bases. Per germline, CDR1 PRHDT and CDR2 FYEKMQ (reference sequence). There are 17 residues in the CDR3. V was pared by 2 bases and J by 3 bases, with 10 bases of the junction left unmatched. The CDR3 is CASSLSTSGVPYYEQYF. CDR3 in DNA: TGTGCCAGCAGCTTAAGCACTAGCGGGGTTCCTTACTACGAGCAGTACTTC.

V and J are TRBV12-5 and TRBJ2-3, with 8 bases lining up with TRBD2. Germline V CDR1 and CDR2: LGHNT, FRNRAP. The junction had 8 bases not matched to a gene; V was cut back by 4 bases and J by 2 bases. This CDR3 has 16 amino acids. DNA of the CDR3: TGTGCTAGTGGTTCCCCAAGCGGGGGCATCACAGATACGCAGTATTTT. This translates into CASGSPSGGITDTQYF. Looking up the rest from reference TRBV12-5 and TRBJ2-3 gives the full variable domain: DARVTQTPRHKVTEMGQEVTMRCQPILGHNTVFWYRQTMMQGLELLAYFRNRAPLDDSGMPKDRFSAEMPDATLATLKIQPSEPRDSAVYFCASGSPSGGITDTQYFGPGTRLTVL.

This rearrangement joins TRBV27 to TRBJ2-7; 8 bases map to TRBD2. The CDR3 totals 15 residues. The V segment lost 2 bases and the J segment 4 bases; nucleotides outside the gene matches: 7. Germline loops: CDR1 MNHEY, CDR2 SMNVEV (reference sequence). CDR3 protein: CASSLSGGNLYEQYF. In DNA form, the CDR3 reads TGTGCCAGCAGTTTAAGCGGGGGAAATTTATACGAGCAGTACTTC.

The chain uses TRBV15 and TRBJ2-7; D is possibly TRBD1 (7 bases). This CDR3 has 14 residues. V lost 3 bases to trimming and J lost 0 bases, with 9 bases between them. Germline values: CDR1 LNHNV, CDR2 YYDKDF (reference sequence). CDR3 DNA: TGTGCCACCAGCAGGCGGGACAGCTCCTACGAGCAGTACTTC. This sequence encodes CATSRRDSSYEQYF.

The gene calls are TRBV4-1 and TRBJ2-7; no definite D call. This CDR3 region has 16 residues. Germline CDR1 reads MGHRA; CDR2 reads YSYEKL. V lost 3 bases to trimming and J lost 2 bases, with 17 bases between them. The CDR3 protein is CASSQSLLQRTYEQYF. The CDR3 DNA sequence: TGCGCCAGCAGCCAGTCCCTGTTGCAGAGGACCTACGAGCAGTACTTC.

The chain combines TRBV12-3 or TRBV12-4 with TRBJ2-1, with 8 bases aligning to TRBD1. This CDR3 contains 13 residues. V lost 6 bases to trimming and J lost 9 bases; unmatched junction nucleotides: 7. The CDR3 coding sequence is TGTGCCAGCAGACCCAGGACAGGGTTTGAGCAGTTCTTC. The encoded protein is CASRPRTGFEQFF.

The CDR3: CASSTGYRTPLHF. The CDR3 DNA follows: TGTGCCAGTAGTACAGGATATCGGACACCCCTCCACTTT. The chain links TRBV19 to TRBJ1-6; D is undetermined. The CDR3 loop spans 13 amino acids. V lost 4 bases, J lost 11 bases, and 12 bases lay in between. The germline V gene encodes CDR1 LNHDA and CDR2 SQIVND (reference sequence).

The gene calls are TRBV12-3 or TRBV12-4 and TRBJ2-7, with a possible D match to TRBD1 (6 bases). V dropped 6 bases and J dropped 1 base, with 10 bases sitting between them. This CDR3 is built from 13 residues. Written as DNA, the CDR3 is TGTGCCAGCAGGAGGACAGAGTCCTACGAGCAGTACTTC. Translating gives CASRRTESYEQYF.

The chain couples TRBV4-3 to TRBJ2-2; 12 bases line up with TRBD2. This CDR3 region has 15 residues. The junction had 1 base not matched to a gene; V was cut back by 4 bases and J by 4 bases. The germline V gene encodes CDR1 LGHNA and CDR2 YSLEER. The CDR3 nucleotides are TGCGCCAGCAGCCGACTAGCGGGGGTCACCGGGGAGCTGTTTTTT. Translation gives CASSRLAGVTGELFF.

The J gene is TRBJ2-7, the V gene TRBV28; a weak D match, TRBD2 (6 bases). Germline CDR1 is MDHEN and CDR2 is SYDVKM. This CDR3 contains 15 residues. Trimming stripped 4 bases from V and 3 bases from J, with 16 bases between. CDR3 amino acids: CASSSTGLGDYEQYF. CDR3 sequence (DNA): TGTGCCAGCAGTTCAACGGGACTGGGGGACTACGAGCAGTACTTC.

CDR3 region: CASSESRRDYTF. The CDR3 DNA sequence: TGTGCCAGCAGTGAAAGCCGGAGGGACTACACCTTC. The chain couples TRBV6-1 to TRBJ1-2, with D uncertain. The CDR3 loop spans 12 amino acids. V was pared by 2 bases and J by 10 bases, with 11 bases between. The V gene's germline CDR1 is MNHNS and CDR2 SASEGT.

This chain links TRBV9 with TRBJ2-4; 12 bases are shared with TRBD2. The germline CDR1 and CDR2 sequences are SGDLS and YYNGEE. V shed 3 bases, J shed 10 bases, and the junction held 5 bases outside the gene matches. The CDR3 consists of 14 residues. The CDR3 here is CASSASGGGRIQYF. The DNA for the CDR3 is TGTGCCAGCAGCGCTAGCGGGGGGGGACGGATTCAGTACTTC. The variable domain in full, with the rest retrieved from reference TRBV9 and TRBJ2-4, is DSGVTQTPKHLITATGQRVTLRCSPRSGDLSVYWYQQSLDQGLQFLIQYYNGEERAKGNILERFSAQQFPDLHSELNLSSLELGDSALYFCASSASGGGRIQYFGAGTRLSVL.

This chain connects TRBV19 to TRBJ1-4; 7 bases are shared with TRBD1. J gave up 3 bases and V 6 bases, and 7 bases lay outside the gene matches. Germline-derived CDR1 and CDR2 are LNHDA and SQIVND (reference sequence). CDR3 length: 15 amino acids. CDR3 in amino acids: CASSTGQVANEKLFF. Written as DNA, the CDR3 is TGTGCCAGTAGCACCGGACAGGTGGCTAATGAAAAACTGTTTTTT. Complete variable domain (other parts from reference TRBV19 and TRBJ1-4): DGGITQSPKYLFRKEGQNVTLSCEQNLNHDAMYWYRQDPGQGLRLIYYSQIVNDFQKGDIAEGYSVSREKKESFPLTVTSAQKNPTAFYLCASSTGQVANEKLFFGSGTQLSVL.

The chain uses TRBV9 and TRBJ1-4, with 7 bases matching TRBD1. This CDR3 comprises 14 residues. V was pared by 3 bases and J by 7 bases, with 6 bases of the junction left unmatched. Germline CDR1 is SGDLS and CDR2 is YYNGEE. CDR3 DNA sequence: TGTGCCAGCAGCGCCGGACAGGCCTTTGAAAAACTGTTTTTT. Its protein product is CASSAGQAFEKLFF.

The V gene is TRBV2, the J gene TRBJ2-2, with TRBD1 matching 10 bases. The CDR3 contains 16 residues. CDR1 and CDR2 from the germline V gene are SNHLY and FYNNEI. V lost 4 bases, J lost 4 bases, and 6 bases stayed unmatched. As DNA, the CDR3 is TGTGCCAGCAGTGGAGGACAGGGGGGAGGCACCGGGGAGCTGTTTTTT. Residues: CASSGGQGGGTGELFF. The whole variable domain, remainder taken from reference TRBV2 and TRBJ2-2, is EPEVTQTPSHQVTQMGQEVILRCVPISNHLYFYWYRQILGQKVEFLVSFYNNEISEKSEIFDDQFSVERPDGSNFTLKIRSTKLEDSAMYFCASSGGQGGGTGELFFGEGSRLTVL.

The rearrangement uses TRBV5-4 and TRBJ2-3, with 15 bases aligning to TRBD2. V dropped 5 bases and J dropped 6; count of bases not matched to a gene: 10. The CDR3 covers 17 residues. Germline V gene lookup returns CDR1 SGHNT and CDR2 YYREEE (reference sequence). The CDR3 is CASSSGLAGGPVDTQYF. Written as DNA, the CDR3 is TGTGCCAGCAGTTCAGGACTAGCGGGGGGGCCTGTGGATACGCAGTATTTT.